Detailed here is one T cell receptor beta chain. This entry belongs to a study of T cells after yellow fever vaccination. From germline, CDR1 is MNHEY and CDR2 SVGEGT. Trimming removed 1 base at V and 3 bases at J, with 7 bases between. This CDR3 has 14 residues. TCRdb re-called the 5' RACE reads through MiXCR, storing one row per CDR3 protein. Of about 220,000 distinct CDR3 sequences in the sample, 2.5% to 3.5% were seen once. The TCR comes from a man aged 18 to 35 who received the YFV17D yellow fever vaccine. The chain uses TRBV6-2 or TRBV6-3 and TRBJ1-5; unclear D gene. The sample was CD4+ T cells sorted from PBMCs, taken 10 days after the yellow fever booster vaccination. The CDR3 reads CASSYYGINQPQHF. The CDR3 DNA follows: TGTGCCAGCAGTTACTACGGAATCAATCAGCCCCAGCATTTT.